These T cell receptor beta chains were read from a single sample in a study of graft-versus-host responses after intestinal transplantation. For these receptors, no antigen is known. The assay was immunoSEQ multiplex PCR, and TCRdb's table has in-frame clones only and misses some. The table records tens of thousands of clones, about 95% of them present only once. Sample: unstimulated CD4+ T cells sorted from spleen or lymph node cells, taken before transplant. All receptors derive from a human donor who was the organ donor for an intestinal transplant. CDR3s include the opening cysteine and the closing phenylalanine or tryptophan. The order of the fields is clone size, D gene, J gene, V gene, CDR3 protein, CDR3 DNA. The D gene is left open where the match is weak. Only part of the rows carry a size: once, few, many, or a class if the clone is expanded.

>-|-|TRBJ2-5|TRBV5-1
CASSLQETQYF
TGCGCCAGCAGCCTCCAAGAGACCCAGTACTTC
>-|TRBD1|TRBJ1-3|TRBV28
CASRAGTGGTGNTIYF
TGTGCCAGCAGGGCTGGGACAGGGGGTACAGGAAACACCATATATTTT
>few|-|TRBJ2-7|TRBV29-1
CSVLGLAYGQYF
TGCAGCGTTCTGGGCCTTGCCTACGGGCAGTACTTC
>-|-|TRBJ1-3|TRBV28
CASSGTSISGNTIYF
TGTGCCAGCAGTGGGACAAGTATTTCTGGAAACACCATATATTTT
>-|TRBD1|TRBJ2-3|TRBV7-9
CASSQAGQGRDTQYF
TGTGCCAGCAGTCAGGCGGGACAGGGGAGGGATACGCAGTATTTT
>-|-|TRBJ1-3|TRBV19
CASTPVQLPRFPSGNTIYF
TGTGCCAGTACCCCGGTCCAGCTACCACGATTCCCCTCTGGAAACACCATATATTTT
>once|-|TRBJ1-5|TRBV11-1
CASSLGPGGPQHF
TGTGCCAGCAGCTTAGGCCCGGGTGGGCCCCAGCATTTT
>-|-|TRBJ2-1|TRBV6-5
CASSYSATLLNEQFF
TGTGCCAGCAGTTACTCGGCCACCCTTCTCAATGAGCAGTTCTTC
>-|-|TRBJ1-6|TRBV5-1
CASSSLVRDSGSPLHF
TGCGCCAGCAGCTCCCTAGTGCGAGACAGTGGATCACCCCTCCACTTT
>-|TRBD2|TRBJ2-5|TRBV29-1
CSVLTSGETQYF
TGCAGCGTCTTGACTAGCGGGGAGACCCAGTACTTC
>-|-|TRBJ1-1|TRBV5-1
CASSLLGSLNTEAFF
TGCGCCAGCAGCTTGCTCGGCTCGCTGAACACTGAAGCTTTCTTT
>-|-|TRBJ2-1|TRBV5-4
CASSLDPIGDEQFF
TGTGCCAGCAGCTTGGATCCGATTGGCGATGAGCAGTTCTTC
>-|-|TRBJ2-1|TRBV6-6
CASSWNEQFF
TGTGCCAGCAGTTGGAATGAGCAGTTCTTC
>-|-|TRBJ2-2|TRBV2
CASSGVTAVTGELFF
TGTGCCAGCAGTGGGGTTACGGCAGTCACCGGGGAGCTGTTTTTT
>-|-|TRBJ2-3|TRBV28
CASADSHSTDTQYF
TGTGCCAGCGCAGACAGCCATTCCACAGATACGCAGTATTTT
>-|-|TRBJ2-1|TRBV11-2
CASSLQGFINSYNEQFF
TGTGCCAGCAGCTTACAGGGGTTTATCAATTCCTACAATGAGCAGTTCTTC
>-|-|TRBJ2-1|TRBV11-2
CASSWDSYNEQFF
TGTGCCAGCAGCTGGGACTCCTACAATGAGCAGTTCTTC
>-|-|TRBJ2-7|TRBV7-2
CASSFRPRYEQYF
TGTGCCAGCAGCTTCAGACCCCGGTACGAGCAGTACTTC
>-|TRBD1|TRBJ2-7|TRBV19
CASSRKVIGGQGFHEQYF
TGTGCCAGTAGTCGCAAGGTCATAGGGGGACAGGGTTTCCACGAGCAGTACTTC
>-|-|TRBJ1-2|TRBV19
CASSRHDYGYTF
TGTGCCAGTAGTCGGCATGACTATGGCTACACCTTC
>-|TRBD1|TRBJ1-3|TRBV30
CAWSTGTASSGNTIYF
TGTGCCTGGAGTACTGGGACAGCCTCCTCTGGAAACACCATATATTTT
>-|-|TRBJ1-3|TRBV28
CASSPPTGLVGNTIYF
TGTGCCAGCAGTCCCCCGACAGGATTGGTTGGAAACACCATATATTTT
>-|-|TRBJ1-2|TRBV5-4
CASSLASVRQTHGYTF
TGTGCCAGCAGCTTGGCATCCGTGCGCCAAACCCATGGCTACACCTTC
>once|TRBD1|TRBJ1-1|TRBV6-1
CASSGPEGQGSAEAFF
TGTGCCAGCAGTGGACCAGAGGGACAGGGTTCGGCTGAAGCTTTCTTT
>-|TRBD1|TRBJ2-7|TRBV29-1
CSAWDRGYEQYF
TGCAGCGCCTGGGACAGGGGGTACGAGCAGTACTTC
>-|-|TRBJ2-1|TRBV18
CASSPEGRPVGDEQFF
TGTGCCAGCTCACCCGAGGGCCGCCCGGTCGGCGATGAGCAGTTCTTC
>-|-|TRBJ2-7|TRBV11-2
CASSVGGYEQYF
TGTGCCAGCAGTGTCGGGGGTTACGAGCAGTACTTC
>-|TRBD1|TRBJ1-1|TRBV27
CASSLKGTAFEAFF
TGTGCCAGCAGTTTAAAGGGGACAGCATTTGAAGCTTTCTTT
>-|TRBD1|TRBJ2-2|TRBV19
CAGGTGGTTGELFF
TGTGCCGGGGGGACAGGGGGCACCACCGGGGAGCTGTTTTTT
>-|-|TRBJ1-5|TRBV19
CASSIGKSNQPQHF
TGTGCCAGTAGTATAGGAAAAAGCAATCAGCCCCAGCATTTT
>once|TRBD1|TRBJ2-1|TRBV4-3
CASSQTGTDSYNEQFF
TGCGCCAGCAGCCAAACCGGGACAGACTCCTACAATGAGCAGTTCTTC
>few|TRBD1|TRBJ2-7|TRBV2
CASSRDRGYEQYF
TGTGCCAGCAGCCGGGACAGGGGGTACGAGCAGTACTTC